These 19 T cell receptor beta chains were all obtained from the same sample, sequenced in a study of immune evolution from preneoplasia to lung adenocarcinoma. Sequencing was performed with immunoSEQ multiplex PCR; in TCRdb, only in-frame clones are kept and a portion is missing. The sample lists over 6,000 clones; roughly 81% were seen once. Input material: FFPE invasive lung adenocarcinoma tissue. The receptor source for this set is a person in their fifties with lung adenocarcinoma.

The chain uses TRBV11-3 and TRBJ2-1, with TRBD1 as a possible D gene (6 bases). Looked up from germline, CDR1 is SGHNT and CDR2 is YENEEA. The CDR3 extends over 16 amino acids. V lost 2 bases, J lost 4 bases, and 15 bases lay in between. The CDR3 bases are TGTGCCAGCAGCTTATCGGGGACAAGGGGATACAATGAGCAGTTCTTC. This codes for CASSLSGTRGYNEQFF.

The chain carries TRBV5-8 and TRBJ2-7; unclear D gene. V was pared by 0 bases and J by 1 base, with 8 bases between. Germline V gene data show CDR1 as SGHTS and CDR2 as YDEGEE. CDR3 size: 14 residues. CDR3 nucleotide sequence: TGTGCCAGCAGCTTGGGGCCAGCGTCCTACGAGCAGTACTTC. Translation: CASSLGPASYEQYF. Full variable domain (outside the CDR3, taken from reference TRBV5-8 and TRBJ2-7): EAGVTQSPTHLIKTRGQQATLRCSPISGHTSVYWYQQALGLGLQFLLWYDEGEERNRGNFPPRFSGRQFPNYSSELNVNALELEDSALYLCASSLGPASYEQYFGPGTRLTVT.

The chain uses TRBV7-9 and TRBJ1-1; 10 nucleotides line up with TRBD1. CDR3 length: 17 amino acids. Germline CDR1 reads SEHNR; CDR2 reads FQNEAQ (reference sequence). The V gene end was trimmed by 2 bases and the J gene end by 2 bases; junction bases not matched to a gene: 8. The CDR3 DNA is TGTGCCAGCAGCTTAAAGGGGGGACAGGGGCTAAACACTGAAGCTTTCTTT. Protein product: CASSLKGGQGLNTEAFF. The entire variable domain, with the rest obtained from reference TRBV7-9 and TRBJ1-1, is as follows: DTGVSQNPRHKITKRGQNVTFRCDPISEHNRLYWYRQTLGQGPEFLTYFQNEAQLEKSRLLSDRFSAERPKGSFSTLEIQRTEQGDSAMYLCASSLKGGQGLNTEAFFGQGTRLTVV.

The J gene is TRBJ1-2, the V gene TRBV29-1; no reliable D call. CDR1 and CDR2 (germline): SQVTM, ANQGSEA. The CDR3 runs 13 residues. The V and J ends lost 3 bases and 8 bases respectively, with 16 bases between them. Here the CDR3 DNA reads TGCAGCGTTGAGCCCGATACCTCGGCGGGCTACACCTTC. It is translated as CSVEPDTSAGYTF.

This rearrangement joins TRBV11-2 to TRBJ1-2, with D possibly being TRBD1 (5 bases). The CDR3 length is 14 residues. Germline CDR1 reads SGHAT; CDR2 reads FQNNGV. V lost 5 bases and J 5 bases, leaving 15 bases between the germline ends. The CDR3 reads CASSPQRGSYGYTF. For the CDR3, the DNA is TGTGCCAGCAGCCCCCAAAGGGGCTCTTATGGCTACACCTTC.

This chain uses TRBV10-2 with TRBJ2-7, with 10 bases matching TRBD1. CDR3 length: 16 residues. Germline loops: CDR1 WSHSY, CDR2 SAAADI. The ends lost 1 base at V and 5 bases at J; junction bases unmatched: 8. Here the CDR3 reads CASSEWIGTGENEQYF. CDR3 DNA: TGCGCCAGCAGTGAGTGGATTGGGACAGGGGAGAACGAGCAGTACTTC.

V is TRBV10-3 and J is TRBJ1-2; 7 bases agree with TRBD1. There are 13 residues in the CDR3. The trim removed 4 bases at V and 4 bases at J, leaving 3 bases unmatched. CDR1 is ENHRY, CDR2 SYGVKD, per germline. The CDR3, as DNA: TGTGCCATCAGTGGGGACAGCCGCTATGGCTACACCTTC. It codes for CAISGDSRYGYTF.

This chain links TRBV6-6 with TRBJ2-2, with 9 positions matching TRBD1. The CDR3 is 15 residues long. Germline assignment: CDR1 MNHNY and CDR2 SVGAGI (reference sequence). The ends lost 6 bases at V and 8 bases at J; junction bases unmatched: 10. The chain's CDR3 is CASSQLQGARGELFF. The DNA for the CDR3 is TGTGCCAGCAGCCAATTACAGGGGGCACGTGGGGAGCTGTTTTTT.

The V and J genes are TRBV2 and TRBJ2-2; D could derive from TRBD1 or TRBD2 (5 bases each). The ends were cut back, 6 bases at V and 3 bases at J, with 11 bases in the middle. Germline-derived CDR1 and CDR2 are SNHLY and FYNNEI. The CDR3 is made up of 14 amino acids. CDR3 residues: CASRGTLDTGELFF. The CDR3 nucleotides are TGTGCCAGCAGGGGGACCCTAGACACCGGGGAGCTGTTTTTT.

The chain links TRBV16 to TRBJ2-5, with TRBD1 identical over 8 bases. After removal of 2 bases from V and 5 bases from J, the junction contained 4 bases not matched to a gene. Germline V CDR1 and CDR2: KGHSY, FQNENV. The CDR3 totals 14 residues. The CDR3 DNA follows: TGTGCCAGCAGCCAACCAGGGGGCAAGGAGACCCAGTACTTC. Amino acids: CASSQPGGKETQYF.

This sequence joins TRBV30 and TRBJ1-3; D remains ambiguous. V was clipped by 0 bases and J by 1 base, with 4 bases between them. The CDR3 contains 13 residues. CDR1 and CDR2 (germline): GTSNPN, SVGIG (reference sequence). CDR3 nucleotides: TGTGCCTGGAGTGTATCATCTGGAAACACCATATATTTT. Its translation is CAWSVSSGNTIYF. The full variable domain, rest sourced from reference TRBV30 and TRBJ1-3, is SQTIHQWPATLVQPVGSPLSLECTVEGTSNPNLYWYRQAAGRGLQLLFYSVGIGQISSEVPQNLSASRPQDRQFILSSKKLLLSDSGFYLCAWSVSSGNTIYFGEGSWLTVV.

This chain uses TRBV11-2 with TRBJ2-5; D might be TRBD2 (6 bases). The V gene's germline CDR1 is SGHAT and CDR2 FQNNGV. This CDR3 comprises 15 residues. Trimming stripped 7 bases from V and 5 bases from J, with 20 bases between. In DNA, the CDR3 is TGTGCCAGCACCAAATCCGGGACTCCAACGGAGACCCAGTACTTC. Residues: CASTKSGTPTETQYF.

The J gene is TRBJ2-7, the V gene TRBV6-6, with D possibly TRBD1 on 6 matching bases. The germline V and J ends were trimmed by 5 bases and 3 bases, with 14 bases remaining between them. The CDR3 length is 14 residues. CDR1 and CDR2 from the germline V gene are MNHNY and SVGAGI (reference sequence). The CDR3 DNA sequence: TGTGCCAGCAGTCCAAGACGACAGGACTACGAGCAGTACTTC. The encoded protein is CASSPRRQDYEQYF.

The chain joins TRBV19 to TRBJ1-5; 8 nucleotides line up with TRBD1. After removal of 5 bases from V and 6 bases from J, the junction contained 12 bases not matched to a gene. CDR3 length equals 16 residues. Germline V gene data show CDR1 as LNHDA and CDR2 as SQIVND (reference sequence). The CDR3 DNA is TGTGCCAGTAGTTATGGACAGGGTCGGAGCGCTCAGCCCCAGCATTTT. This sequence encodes CASSYGQGRSAQPQHF.

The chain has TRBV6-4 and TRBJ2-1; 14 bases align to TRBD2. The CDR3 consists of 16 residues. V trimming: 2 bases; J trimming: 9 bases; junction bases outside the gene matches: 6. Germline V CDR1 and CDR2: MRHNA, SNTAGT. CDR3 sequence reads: CASSDGGTSGSSEQFF. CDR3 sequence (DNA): TGTGCCAGCAGTGACGGGGGGACTAGCGGGAGCAGTGAGCAGTTCTTC.

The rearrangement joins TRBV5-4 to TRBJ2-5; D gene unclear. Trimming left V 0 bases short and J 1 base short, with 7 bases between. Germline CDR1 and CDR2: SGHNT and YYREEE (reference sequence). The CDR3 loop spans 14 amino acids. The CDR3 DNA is TGTGCCAGCAGCTTGGCCGGGCCCCAAGAGACCCAGTACTTC. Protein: CASSLAGPQETQYF.

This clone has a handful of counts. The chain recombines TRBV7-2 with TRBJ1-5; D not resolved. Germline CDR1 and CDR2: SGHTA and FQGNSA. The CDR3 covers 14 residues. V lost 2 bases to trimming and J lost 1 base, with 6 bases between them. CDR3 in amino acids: CASSLYGSNQPQHF. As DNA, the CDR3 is TGTGCCAGCAGCTTATACGGGAGCAATCAGCCCCAGCATTTT.

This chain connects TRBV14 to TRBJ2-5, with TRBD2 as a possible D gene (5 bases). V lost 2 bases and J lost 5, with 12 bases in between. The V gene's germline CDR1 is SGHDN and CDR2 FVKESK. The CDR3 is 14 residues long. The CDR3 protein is CASSQSRGLETQYF. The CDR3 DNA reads TGTGCCAGCAGCCAAAGTCGGGGTTTGGAGACCCAGTACTTC.

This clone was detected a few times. CDR3 sequence reads: CASTISPRGNEQFF. The DNA of the CDR3 is TGTGCCAGCACCATCTCGCCTAGGGGAAATGAGCAGTTCTTC. This chain uses TRBV6-6 with TRBJ2-1; possible D gene TRBD1, 5 bases. Germline V lookup: CDR1 MNHNY, CDR2 SVGAGI (reference sequence). V was trimmed by 7 bases and J by 7 bases, leaving 17 bases between them. The CDR3 totals 14 residues.